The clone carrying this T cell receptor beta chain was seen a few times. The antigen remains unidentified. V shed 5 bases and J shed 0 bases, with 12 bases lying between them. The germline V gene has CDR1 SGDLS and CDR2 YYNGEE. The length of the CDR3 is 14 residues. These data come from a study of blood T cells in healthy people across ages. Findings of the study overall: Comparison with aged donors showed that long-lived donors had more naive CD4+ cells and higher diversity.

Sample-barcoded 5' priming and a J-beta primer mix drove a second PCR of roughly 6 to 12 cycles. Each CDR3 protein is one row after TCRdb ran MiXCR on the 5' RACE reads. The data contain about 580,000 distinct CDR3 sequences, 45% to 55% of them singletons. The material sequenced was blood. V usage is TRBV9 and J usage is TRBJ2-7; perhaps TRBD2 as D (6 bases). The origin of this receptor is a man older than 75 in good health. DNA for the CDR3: TGTGCCAGCAGTCTGGGACTGATCTCCTACGAGCAGTACTTC. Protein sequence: CASSLGLISYEQYF.